The rows below give T cell receptor beta chains drawn from one sample of a study of blood T cells in healthy people across ages. Each CDR3 protein gets one entry after TCRdb re-called the 5' RACE reads with MiXCR. Of some 760,000 distinct CDR3 sequences listed, approximately 25% are singletons. These data are also associated with another study on T cells of mothers and their children.

The sequencing sample was made of blood. The receptors shown here come from a boy aged 5-17 years in good health. The CDR3 runs from the conserved cysteine through the conserved F or W. Fields, in order: CDR3 DNA, CDR3 protein, D gene, clone size, J gene, V gene. D genes are given only for firm matches. Size is omitted from some rows. Given values are once, few, many or a class for expanded clones.

TGTGCCAGCAGTCTAATCCCCCCGGACAATGAGCAGTTCTTC | CASSLIPPDNEQFF | - | few | TRBJ2-1 | TRBV12-3/TRBV12-4
TGTGCCAGCAGCTTAGCCGATGGTGGGACCCAGTACTTC | CASSLADGGTQYF | - | few | TRBJ2-5 | TRBV7-6
TGTGCCAGCAGTTATTCGCGGGCGAACACCGGGCAGCTGTTTTTT | CASSYSRANTGQLFF | - | - | TRBJ2-2 | TRBV6-5
TGTGCCAGCAGTTATGCAGTAGCCAAAAACATTCAGTACTTC | CASSYAVAKNIQYF | - | few | TRBJ2-4 | TRBV6-6
TGTGCCATCAGTCCGGGACTAGCGGGGGGTGAGACCCAGTACTTC | CAISPGLAGGETQYF | TRBD2 | - | TRBJ2-5 | TRBV10-3
TGTGCCAGCAGTCCGACAGGGATCAGCACAGATACGCAGTATTTT | CASSPTGISTDTQYF | TRBD1 | - | TRBJ2-3 | TRBV28
TGTGCCAGCAGCCAAGGGCTAGCGGGAGCGACAGCCAAAAACATTCAGTACTTC | CASSQGLAGATAKNIQYF | TRBD2 | few | TRBJ2-4 | TRBV3-1
TGTGCCAGCAGTTTAGGCGGGACTAGCGGGAGTATCCCAGGGTACGAGCAGTACTTC | CASSLGGTSGSIPGYEQYF | TRBD2 | few | TRBJ2-7 | TRBV12-3/TRBV12-4
TGCGCCAGCAGCCCGGACAGGGGACTCCTCTCTAGCACAGATACGCAGTATTTT | CASSPDRGLLSSTDTQYF | TRBD1 | few | TRBJ2-3 | TRBV4-1
TGTGCCACCAGCAGAGCTAGGACTAGCGGCCAAGAGACCCAGTACTTC | CATSRARTSGQETQYF | TRBD2 | - | TRBJ2-5 | TRBV15
TGTGCCAGCAGTGAATCCGGGGTGGGAACAGATACGCAGTATTTT | CASSESGVGTDTQYF | - | few | TRBJ2-3 | TRBV2
TGTGCCAGCAGTGTAGCACAGGGCAATGAGCAGTTCTTC | CASSVAQGNEQFF | - | - | TRBJ2-1 | TRBV6-1
TGTGCCAGCAGCGGGACTAGCGGGGGGGCGACCACCGGGGAGCTGTTTTTT | CASSGTSGGATTGELFF | TRBD2 | - | TRBJ2-2 | TRBV11-3
TGTGCCAGCAGTTTTGCCGAGGTCTACGAGCAGTACTTC | CASSFAEVYEQYF | - | few | TRBJ2-7 | TRBV12-3/TRBV12-4
TGTGCCGGATCGAACAGAAACACCGGGGAGCTGTTTTTT | CAGSNRNTGELFF | - | - | TRBJ2-2 | TRBV6-6
TGTGCCAGCAGCTTCGACCGGGACCGAATCACCTTC | CASSFDRDRITF | - | few | TRBJ1-2 | TRBV7-6
TGTGCCAGCATCAAGGGGGGAAGCTCCTACGAGCAGTACTTC | CASIKGGSSYEQYF | - | few | TRBJ2-7 | TRBV6-6
TGTGCCAGCAGCCAAGATAGGGCTACCGAGCAGTACTTC | CASSQDRATEQYF | - | - | TRBJ2-7 | TRBV3-1
TGTGCCAGCAGGAGGACTGTCCTAGCCAAAAACATTCAGTACTTC | CASRRTVLAKNIQYF | - | few | TRBJ2-4 | TRBV2
TGCGCCAGCAGCCAATTCGCGGGGGGTCGTAATGAGCAGTTCTTC | CASSQFAGGRNEQFF | TRBD2 | - | TRBJ2-1 | TRBV4-3
TGTGCCAGCCGTACCCCAGGGGACGTGGGTACCCAGTACTTC | CASRTPGDVGTQYF | - | - | TRBJ2-5 | TRBV28
TGCGCCAGCAGTTACGGGCCAATTAATTACGAGCAGTACTTC | CASSYGPINYEQYF | - | - | TRBJ2-7 | TRBV4-1
TGTGCCAGCAGTTGGACAGGGGCCGACTACGAGCAGTACTTC | CASSWTGADYEQYF | TRBD1 | - | TRBJ2-7 | TRBV28
TGTGCCAGCAGCTTAAGGGCTAGCGGGGGGATCGACAATGAGCAGTTCTTC | CASSLRASGGIDNEQFF | TRBD2 | few | TRBJ2-1 | TRBV4-2
TGCGCCAGCAGCCAAAACCCTCACTATGGCTACACCTTC | CASSQNPHYGYTF | - | - | TRBJ1-2 | TRBV4-3
TGCAGTGCTCCCGTAGGGGTAGGTGGCTACACCTTC | CSAPVGVGGYTF | - | few | TRBJ1-2 | TRBV20-1
TGTGCCAGTACCAAGGACAGCCTCGGCTACACCTTC | CASTKDSLGYTF | - | few | TRBJ1-2 | TRBV19
TGTGCCAGCAGCTTAGCGGTCACCTCGGGCTACGAGCAGTACTTC | CASSLAVTSGYEQYF | - | - | TRBJ2-7 | TRBV7-2
TGTGCCAGCAGCTCCCTAGCGGGGGACTACAATGAGCAGTTCTTC | CASSSLAGDYNEQFF | TRBD2 | - | TRBJ2-1 | TRBV7-9
TGTGCCAGCAAGGGGCAGGGAAATCAGCCCCAGCATTTT | CASKGQGNQPQHF | - | - | TRBJ1-5 | TRBV28
TGTGCCAGCAGTGAGGGGGCATACAATGAGCAGTTCTTC | CASSEGAYNEQFF | - | few | TRBJ2-1 | TRBV2
TGCAGTGCTAACAGGGGGGAAGAAAAACTGTTTTTT | CSANRGEEKLFF | TRBD1 | few | TRBJ1-4 | TRBV20-1
TGTGCCAGTAGTATAGTTGGGTACCAAGAGACCCAGTACTTC | CASSIVGYQETQYF | - | - | TRBJ2-5 | TRBV19
TGTGCCATCAGTGAAGGAGGGGAGTCCTACAATGAGCAGTTCTTC | CAISEGGESYNEQFF | - | - | TRBJ2-1 | TRBV10-3
TGCGCCAGCAGCCATGACAGGAACACTGAAGCTTTCTTT | CASSHDRNTEAFF | - | - | TRBJ1-1 | TRBV5-1
TGTGCCAGCAGCCAAGGGGGCAGGTGGTTCTTC | CASSQGGRWFF | - | few | TRBJ2-5 | TRBV3-1
TGTGCCAGCAGAGAGGGGGAGGTGGTCACTGAAGCTTTCTTT | CASREGEVVTEAFF | - | - | TRBJ1-1 | TRBV12-3/TRBV12-4
TGTGCCAGCAGCCGGGGACAGGAAAACTATGGCTACACCTTC | CASSRGQENYGYTF | TRBD1 | once | TRBJ1-2 | TRBV7-9
TGTGCCAGCAGAAATTCAGGGGGCGTGTACGAGCAGTACTTC | CASRNSGGVYEQYF | TRBD1 | few | TRBJ2-7 | TRBV6-2/TRBV6-3
TGTGCCAGGCAGTACAGGGACTCCTACGAGCAGTACTTC | CARQYRDSYEQYF | - | few | TRBJ2-7 | TRBV2
TGTGCCAGCAGTACAACAGGGTTGTCACCCCTCCACTTT | CASSTTGLSPLHF | - | - | TRBJ1-6 | TRBV2
TGTGCCACCGGGATAAGGAACGCCGGGGAGCTGTTTTTT | CATGIRNAGELFF | - | few | TRBJ2-2 | TRBV27
TGTGCCAGCAGCTTAGCTGTTACAAAAGAGACCCAGTACTTC | CASSLAVTKETQYF | - | - | TRBJ2-5 | TRBV7-9
TGTGCCAGCAGCTGGGGACTGCCTACCCACGAGCAGTACTTC | CASSWGLPTHEQYF | - | - | TRBJ2-7 | TRBV11-2
TGTGCCACCAGAGAGGGGGGCGGCAATGAGCAGTTCTTC | CATREGGGNEQFF | - | - | TRBJ2-1 | TRBV24-1
TGTGCCACCAGTGACAGCCACACCGGGGAGCTGTTTTTT | CATSDSHTGELFF | - | few | TRBJ2-2 | TRBV24-1
TGCAGCGCGGGTGGCGGGACAGGGTTAGAGTTGGGCTACACCTTC | CSAGGGTGLELGYTF | TRBD1 | - | TRBJ1-2 | TRBV29-1
TGTGCCAGCAGTTTATCGAAAAGGGTGGAGACCCAGTACTTC | CASSLSKRVETQYF | - | - | TRBJ2-5 | TRBV28
TGCAGCGTTGAATACGAGGCGTATGGCTACACCTTC | CSVEYEAYGYTF | - | - | TRBJ1-2 | TRBV29-1
TGTGCCAGCAGTGGGACAGGGCCCACCGGGGAGCTGTTTTTT | CASSGTGPTGELFF | TRBD1 | few | TRBJ2-2 | TRBV6-1
TGTGCCAGCAGCTCTTTGACTGGAACCTACGAGCAGTACTTC | CASSSLTGTYEQYF | - | - | TRBJ2-7 | TRBV9
TGTGCCAGCAGCCAAGGTTTTAGGACACGGAATGAAAAACTGTTTTTT | CASSQGFRTRNEKLFF | - | - | TRBJ1-4 | TRBV3-1
TGTGCCAGCAGTGATTTAGTGGGAGAAGAGACCCAGTACTTC | CASSDLVGEETQYF | - | few | TRBJ2-5 | TRBV25-1
TGCGCCAGCAGCCTTCTAGGCCGGAGCGTGTCTGGAGAGACCCAGTACTTC | CASSLLGRSVSGETQYF | - | - | TRBJ2-5 | TRBV4-1
TGTGCCAGCGGTAGCGGGGTTTACCAAGAGACCCAGTACTTC | CASGSGVYQETQYF | TRBD2 | few | TRBJ2-5 | TRBV12-3/TRBV12-4
TGTGCCAGCAGCCCATCGGGACAGCTGGGCCCTGAAGCTTTCTTT | CASSPSGQLGPEAFF | TRBD1 | few | TRBJ1-1 | TRBV7-9
TGCAGTGCTAGAGATCCTATAGACGGATCCAAAAACATTCAGTACTTC | CSARDPIDGSKNIQYF | - | - | TRBJ2-4 | TRBV20-1
TGCAGTGCTAGCCCTAGCGGGGGGGGCGGGTATACGCAGTATTTT | CSASPSGGGGYTQYF | TRBD2 | - | TRBJ2-3 | TRBV20-1
TGTGCCAGCAGTACCTCCCGGGACAGGGGGCTCTACGAGCAGTACTTC | CASSTSRDRGLYEQYF | TRBD1 | few | TRBJ2-7 | TRBV6-2/TRBV6-3